This T cell receptor (beta chain) was obtained from a study of blood T cell repertoires in COVID-19. Whole-study context: Sources were T cells, B-cell-depleted T cells, or PBMCs; the material itself was cDNA or gDNA.

The study recruited people aged about 18 to 95 years across roughly 23 US areas. In the original processing: Nucleated cell counts were estimated from reference gene primer amplification. Sequencing was performed with immunoSEQ multiplex PCR; in TCRdb, only in-frame clones are kept and a portion is missing. The V and J calls and clone size are taken from that table; D and trimming were inferred from the DNA. This table holds under 250,000 clones, 83% found once. Source material: PBMCs or T cells enriched from blood (not recorded which). The TCR comes from a woman in her 40s who had been exposed to COVID-19.

The chain's CDR3 is CASSLGPGSNQPQHF. The CDR3 nucleotides are TGTGCCAGCAGCTTAGGGCCAGGGAGCAATCAGCCCCAGCATTTT. V gene TRBV5-4 combines with J gene TRBJ1-5, with D possibly TRBD1 on 5 matching bases. The CDR3 spans 15 residues. The germline V gene has CDR1 SGHNT and CDR2 YYREEE (reference sequence). V was cut by 2 bases and J by 1 base, with 10 bases left in between. Complete variable domain (other parts from reference TRBV5-4 and TRBJ1-5): ETGVTQSPTHLIKTRGQQVTLRCSSQSGHNTVSWYQQALGQGPQFIFQYYREEENGRGNFPPRFSGLQFPNYSSELNVNALELDDSALYLCASSLGPGSNQPQHFGDGTRLSIL.